One sample yielded the 16 T cell receptor beta chains listed below, sequenced in a study of regulatory T cells in long-lasting Graves disease. Researchers made TCR beta libraries by using iRepertoire HTBI primers and running Arm-PCR on CDR3 regions. TCRdb re-derived calls from the multiplex PCR reads in MiXCR, one entry per CDR3 protein. The sample records about 660,000 distinct CDR3 sequences, around 30% being singletons. Sample time point: persistent/refractory GD, antithyroid drugs over 5 years with positive TRAb. PBMCs provided the RNA from which the TCR library was made. The source material was peripheral blood mononuclear cells (PBMCs), sampled when the disease was refractory, from a patient treated with antithyroid drugs. The origin of the receptors is a female donor with Graves disease.

There are a few counts of this clonotype. The chain couples TRBV6-2 or TRBV6-3 to TRBJ2-2; 8 bases align to TRBD2. J lost 2 bases, V lost 0 bases, and 2 bases had no gene match. CDR3 length: 16 residues. CDR1 is MNHEY and CDR2 is SVGEGT in the germline V gene. For the CDR3, the DNA is TGTGCCAGCAGTTACTCTACTAGCGGAAACACCGGGGAGCTGTTTTTT. This translates into CASSYSTSGNTGELFF.

The V call is TRBV14, the J call TRBJ2-7; 8 bases map to TRBD2. This CDR3 is built from 17 residues. Germline V lookup: CDR1 SGHDN, CDR2 FVKESK. V lost 0 bases, J lost 0 bases, and 7 bases stayed unmatched. The chain's CDR3 is CASSQDPAGVGSYEQYF. The CDR3 DNA reads TGTGCCAGCAGCCAAGACCCAGCGGGAGTGGGCTCCTACGAGCAGTACTTC.

In its sample, this clonotype was seen a few times. This rearrangement joins TRBV30 to TRBJ2-5, with 8 bases fitting TRBD1. The V gene's germline CDR1 is GTSNPN and CDR2 SVGIG (reference sequence). This CDR3 comprises 14 residues. The V gene end was trimmed by 6 bases and the J gene end by 6 bases; junction bases not matched to a gene: 12. The CDR3 is CACNGPGQGQTQYF. DNA of the CDR3: TGTGCCTGCAATGGCCCCGGACAGGGACAGACCCAGTACTTC.

As concerns this clonotype: A read error is likely, as this CDR3 ends without the conserved phenylalanine or tryptophan. The chain combines TRBV27 with TRBJ2-7, with 12 bases matching TRBD2. Losses at the gene ends were 4 bases for V and 5 bases for J; bases not matched to a gene: 6. This CDR3 comprises 15 residues. Germline V gene lookup returns CDR1 MNHEY and CDR2 SMNVEV (reference sequence). The CDR3 region has the DNA TGTGCCAGCAGTTCCTCTAGCGGGAGGGCCGACGAGCAGTACCTC. Its translation is CASSSSSGRADEQYL.

This clonotype was observed a few times. The V gene is TRBV20-1, the J gene TRBJ1-2, with D hard to call. CDR3 size: 12 residues. The germline gives CDR1 DFQATT, CDR2 SNEGSKA (reference sequence). Trimming took 5 bases from V and 8 from J, leaving 15 bases between them. CDR3 loop: CSASDLFGGYTF. The CDR3 bases are TGCAGTGCTTCAGACCTATTCGGGGGCTACACCTTC.

The table lists this clonotype with a few counts. CDR3 in amino acids: CATSSGVAGNTIYF. DNA of the CDR3: TGTGCCACCAGCAGCGGTGTAGCTGGAAACACCATATATTTT. The J gene is TRBJ1-3, the V gene TRBV15; D remains ambiguous. The CDR3 runs to 14 residues. Trimming left V 3 bases short and J 2 bases short, with 8 bases between. From germline, CDR1 is LNHNV and CDR2 YYDKDF (reference sequence).

The rearrangement uses TRBV3-1 and TRBJ1-4; 8 nucleotides line up with TRBD1. V lost 4 bases, J lost 7 bases, and 5 bases stayed unmatched. CDR1 is LGHDT, CDR2 YNNKEL, per germline (reference sequence). This CDR3 is 14 amino acids long. The DNA of the CDR3 is TGTGCCAGCAGCCGGCAGGACAGGGCTGAAAAACTGTTTTTT. Its translation: CASSRQDRAEKLFF.

This clonotype has ten or more counts. The chain couples TRBV7-2 to TRBJ2-5, with a tentative D call TRBD1 (5 bases). V shed 3 bases and J shed 5 bases, with 10 bases lying between them. The V gene's germline CDR1 is SGHTA and CDR2 FQGNSA. CDR3 length: 13 residues. Here the CDR3 reads CASSLGPRETQYF. CDR3 sequence (DNA): TGTGCCAGCAGCTTGGGGCCTCGGGAGACCCAGTACTTC.

J is TRBJ1-4 and V is TRBV7-9; D perhaps matches TRBD1 (5 bases). The germline CDR1 and CDR2 sequences are SEHNR and FQNEAQ (reference sequence). The CDR3 contains 16 residues. V lost 5 bases and J lost 8, with 21 bases in between. In DNA, the CDR3 is TGTGCCAGCAGCCCCCACGACCGCAGGGTGTGGGAAAAACTGTTTTTT. This sequence encodes CASSPHDRRVWEKLFF.

The chain has TRBV10-3 and TRBJ2-2; 7 bases are shared with TRBD1. The CDR3 has 14 residues. J gave up 3 bases and V 10 bases, and 8 bases lay outside the gene matches. Germline CDR1 and CDR2: ENHRY and SYGVKD. The CDR3 DNA reads as TGTGCCACCTCCAGGCAGGGGGACACCGGGGAGCTGTTTTTT. Encoded protein: CATSRQGDTGELFF.

This clonotype appeared a few times. The V and J genes are TRBV9 and TRBJ1-1; D is undetermined. This CDR3 comprises 13 residues. Per the germline V gene, CDR1 is SGDLS and CDR2 is YYNGEE. Trimming removed 0 bases from V and 5 bases from J, with 8 bases in between. DNA of the CDR3: TGTGCCAGCAGCGTAGGCGGAGAAACTGAAGCTTTCTTT. It codes for CASSVGGETEAFF.

The rearrangement uses TRBV3-1 and TRBJ1-2; 7 bases are shared with TRBD1. Germline CDR1 LGHDT, CDR2 YNNKEL (reference sequence). V dropped 2 bases and J dropped 3; count of bases not matched to a gene: 6. The CDR3 extends over 15 amino acids. CDR3 protein: CASSQIPGGDYGYTF. CDR3 bases: TGTGCCAGCAGCCAAATACCAGGGGGAGACTATGGCTACACCTTC.

The chain has TRBV5-1 and TRBJ1-1; perhaps TRBD1 as D (5 bases). CDR1 is SGHRS, CDR2 YFSETQ, per germline. The V and J ends lost 1 base and 5 bases respectively, with 12 bases between them. This CDR3 region has 14 residues. The CDR3 sequence is CASSLSGRETEAFF. DNA for the CDR3: TGCGCCAGCAGCTTGTCTGGCAGGGAGACTGAAGCTTTCTTT.

This sequence joins TRBV12-3 or TRBV12-4 and TRBJ1-5; the D gene is possibly TRBD1 (5 bases). Trimming removed 0 bases at V and 3 bases at J, with 12 bases between. CDR3 length: 16 amino acids. The CDR3 bases are TGTGCCAGCAGTTTAGCTTTAAGACAGTCCAATCAGCCCCAGCATTTT. It encodes CASSLALRQSNQPQHF.

This clonotype was detected ten times or more. The V and J genes are TRBV24-1 and TRBJ2-5, with 14 bases matching TRBD2. The length of the CDR3 is 16 residues. Losses at the gene ends were 8 bases for V and 4 bases for J; bases not matched to a gene: 8. Germline lookup yields CDR1 KGHDR and CDR2 SFDVKD. The CDR3: CATTGTSGSRGETQYF. The CDR3 DNA reads TGTGCCACCACGGGGACTAGCGGGAGTCGGGGAGAGACCCAGTACTTC.

The sample holds one count of this clonotype. The chain couples TRBV7-9 to TRBJ1-6; D is possibly TRBD1 (5 bases). The CDR3 runs 17 residues. Trimming removed 3 bases at V and 4 bases at J, with 16 bases between. Germline CDR1 is SEHNR and CDR2 is FQNEAQ (reference sequence). CDR3 in amino acids: CASSFTATASYNSPLHF. The CDR3 DNA follows: TGTGCCAGCAGCTTTACAGCGACAGCCTCTTATAATTCACCCCTCCACTTT. The whole variable domain, remainder taken from reference TRBV7-9 and TRBJ1-6, is DTGVSQNPRHKITKRGQNVTFRCDPISEHNRLYWYRQTLGQGPEFLTYFQNEAQLEKSRLLSDRFSAERPKGSFSTLEIQRTEQGDSAMYLCASSFTATASYNSPLHFGNGTRLTVT.